The TCR beta chain described here comes from a study of T cells in Graves' hyperthyroidism and ophthalmopathy. The study, taken as a whole, reports: Blood held most thyroid clonotypes expanded above 0.001 frequency. Model-based prediction identified ophthalmopathy a median about 7 months prior to its onset.

CDR1 is LGHNT and CDR2 is FRNRAP in the germline V gene. Deletions cut 5 bases from V and 0 bases from J, with 35 bases between. CDR3 length: 23 residues. Diagnosis relied on clinical symptoms, serum thyroxine and TRAb, thyroid ultrasound and orbital computed tomography. Around 9.8 ml fresh peripheral blood yielded the PBMCs. The source material, RNA transcripts, was used to amplify TCR beta CDR3 regions. First-round RT-PCR targeting the TCR CDR3 was performed with the HTBI primer set. Each CDR3 protein gets one entry after TCRdb re-called the multiplex PCR reads with MiXCR. The sample has about 720,000 distinct CDR3 sequences; roughly 17% are singletons. This clonotype was seen repeatedly, ten times or more. What it binds is not known.

Specimen: blood. The source of this sequence is a man aged 18 to 29 with Graves' hyperthyroidism. This chain connects TRBV12-5 to TRBJ2-4, with TRBD1 as a possible D gene (5 bases). The DNA of the CDR3 is TGTGCTAGTGGTGACCGCCCCCAGGGCTCAGCCAAACCCAAGGGGTTAGCCAAAAACATTCAGTACTTC. It is translated as CASGDRPQGSAKPKGLAKNIQYF. The complete variable domain, with remaining parts taken from reference TRBV12-5 and TRBJ2-4, reads DARVTQTPRHKVTEMGQEVTMRCQPILGHNTVFWYRQTMMQGLELLAYFRNRAPLDDSGMPKDRFSAEMPDATLATLKIQPSEPRDSAVYFCASGDRPQGSAKPKGLAKNIQYFGAGTRLSVL.